The clone carrying this TCR beta chain appeared a single time. The method was immunoSEQ multiplex PCR; TCRdb's version includes in-frame clones alone and lacks a portion of them. This table has 35,000 to 40,000 clones, roughly 91% appearing once. This entry belongs to a study of T cell changes during pregnancy in multiple sclerosis. Germline V CDR1 and CDR2: LNHDA, SQIVND (reference sequence). The CDR3 sequence is 14 residues long. V lost 3 bases and J lost 1; bases outside the gene matches: 1. The chain links TRBV19 to TRBJ1-1; 8 bases are a match to TRBD1. Specimen: CD8+ T cells from peripheral blood mononuclear cells, collected in the second trimester of pregnancy. The sequence derives from a female donor with multiple sclerosis, enrolled in a pregnancy study. The CDR3 spells CASSMTGANTEAFF. CDR3 nucleotide sequence: TGTGCCAGTAGTATGACAGGGGCGAACACTGAAGCTTTCTTT.